Described below is a single T cell receptor beta chain sequence and its context. Antigen specificity is unknown. Trimming pared 6 bases from V and 6 bases from J, leaving 12 bases between. CDR1 is SNHLY, CDR2 FYNNEI, per germline. This CDR3 is 12 amino acids long. The sample is drawn from a study of cytomegalovirus exposure and HLA in healthy donors. Overall study: Inside one of the first data releases sat some 93 million unique TCRs taken from HLA-typed donors. General study findings and limits: The listing of 150 to 200 TCR beta chains classed them as cytomegalovirus-associated. There were reportedly fewer N-insertions in an Asian-associated ancestry cluster than the roughly 680-donor mean, in a later analysis.

The PCR was carried out with 60 Vbeta primers and 13 Jbeta primers. Sequencing was performed with immunoSEQ multiplex PCR; in TCRdb, only in-frame clones are kept and a portion is missing. The sample yields roughly 200,000 clones, roughly 72% seen once. The TCR was taken from a man aged 25 to 40 in good health and CMV-seronegative. Material for sequencing was PBMCs. The genes are TRBV2 and TRBJ2-7, with D possibly being TRBD1 (5 bases). The CDR3 spells CASRAQGSEQYF. CDR3 in DNA: TGTGCCAGCAGGGCCCAGGGAAGCGAGCAGTACTTC.